Each of the 7 T cell receptor beta chains below was sequenced from the same sample in a study of T cell clonotyping in hematopoietic cell transplantation. Profiling relied on immunoSEQ multiplex PCR, and the TCRdb table lists in-frame clones only, not all of them. The repertoire consists of more than 6,500 clones, with around 94% occurring once and the leading ten covering roughly 1.3%. The source was peripheral blood mononuclear cells, collected 30 days after allogeneic stem cell transplant. These receptors all stem from a male patient aged 55 to 70 who had an allogeneic stem cell transplant from an unrelated donor, so T cells may come from the graft donor. Some clones in this sample may be carry-over from other donors' samples.

The table lists this clone with a count of one. This chain joins TRBV28 and TRBJ2-2; D unclear. This CDR3 region has 14 residues. Germline CDR1 reads MDHEN; CDR2 reads SYDVKM. Between the trimmed V and J ends, which lost 3 bases and 4 bases, there was a span of 9 bases. In DNA, the CDR3 is TGTGCCAGCAGTTTTCCGGGTTCCACCGGGGAGCTGTTTTTT. This translates into CASSFPGSTGELFF.

The gene calls are TRBV19 and TRBJ2-2; TRBD1 aligns across 11 bases. V shed 5 bases, J shed 4 bases, and the junction held 3 bases outside the gene matches. This CDR3 spans 15 amino acids. Germline V gene data show CDR1 as LNHDA and CDR2 as SQIVND (reference sequence). The CDR3 nucleotides are TGTGCCAGTAGTTCCGGGACAGGGGGCACCGGGGAGCTGTTTTTT. Its protein product is CASSSGTGGTGELFF.

The V call is TRBV5-4, the J call TRBJ1-5, with D maybe TRBD1 (6 bases). CDR1 and CDR2 from the germline V gene are SGHNT and YYREEE (reference sequence). CDR3 length equals 15 residues. Trimming took off 4 bases at V and 3 bases at J, with 14 bases between the two ends. The CDR3 nucleotides read TGTGCCAGCAGCCCAGGGGCAGGGAACAATCAGCCCCAGCATTTT. Its translation: CASSPGAGNNQPQHF.

The rearrangement joins TRBV5-5 to TRBJ2-5; D unresolved. The CDR3 runs to 11 residues. The V and J ends lost 0 bases and 5 bases respectively, with 2 bases between them. Per the germline V gene, CDR1 is SGHKS and CDR2 is YYEKEE (reference sequence). CDR3 DNA sequence: TGTGCCAGCAGCTTGGATGAGACCCAGTACTTC. Its translation: CASSLDETQYF.

The chain links TRBV4-1 to TRBJ2-5; maybe TRBD2 (7 bases). The CDR3 totals 16 residues. CDR1 and CDR2 (germline): MGHRA, YSYEKL. With 3 bases removed from V and 5 bases from J, the gap between germline ends came to 19 bases. The CDR3 loop reads CASSHPGAGVAETQYF. In nucleotides, the CDR3 is TGCGCCAGCAGCCACCCGGGGGCGGGAGTAGCGGAGACCCAGTACTTC.

This clone occurred once. The chain joins TRBV2 to TRBJ1-2; the D is unclear. Germline CDR1 reads SNHLY; CDR2 reads FYNNEI. V was cut by 6 bases and J by 0 bases, with 11 bases left in between. The CDR3 runs 14 residues. As DNA, the CDR3 is TGTGCCAGCAGAGGTCCAGGATCTAACTATGGCTACACCTTC. This sequence encodes CASRGPGSNYGYTF.

The chain joins TRBV30 to TRBJ2-7; TRBD1 might be the D (6 bases). Trimming removed 2 bases at V and 6 bases at J, with 20 bases between. Germline CDR1 reads GTSNPN; CDR2 reads SVGIG (reference sequence). The CDR3 is 15 residues long. In nucleotides, the CDR3 is TGTGCCTGGAGTCCCTCCCGTTCAGGGGCGGTCGAGCAGTACTTC. Translation: CAWSPSRSGAVEQYF.